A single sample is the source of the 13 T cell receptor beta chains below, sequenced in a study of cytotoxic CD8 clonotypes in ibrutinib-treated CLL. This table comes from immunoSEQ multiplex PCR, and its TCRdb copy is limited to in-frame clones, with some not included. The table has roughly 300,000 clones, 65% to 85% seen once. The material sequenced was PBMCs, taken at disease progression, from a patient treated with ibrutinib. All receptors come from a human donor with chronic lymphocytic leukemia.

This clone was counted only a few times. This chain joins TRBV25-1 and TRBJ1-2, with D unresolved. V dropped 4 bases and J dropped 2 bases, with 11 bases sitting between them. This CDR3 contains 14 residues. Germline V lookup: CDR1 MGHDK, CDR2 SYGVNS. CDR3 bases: TGTGCCAGCAGTGGTAGCGTGGTGAACTATGGCTACACCTTC. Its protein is CASSGSVVNYGYTF.

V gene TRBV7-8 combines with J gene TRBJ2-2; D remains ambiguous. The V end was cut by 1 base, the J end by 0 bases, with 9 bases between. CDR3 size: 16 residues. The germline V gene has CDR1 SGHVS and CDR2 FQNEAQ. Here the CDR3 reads CASSLVGWANTGELFF. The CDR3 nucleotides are TGTGCCAGCAGCTTAGTGGGGTGGGCGAACACCGGGGAGCTGTTTTTT. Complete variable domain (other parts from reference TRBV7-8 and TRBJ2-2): GAGVSQSPRYKVAKRGQDVALRCDPISGHVSLFWYQQALGQGPEFLTYFQNEAQLDKSGLPSDRFFAERPEGSVSTLKIQRTQQEDSAVYLCASSLVGWANTGELFFGEGSRLTVL.

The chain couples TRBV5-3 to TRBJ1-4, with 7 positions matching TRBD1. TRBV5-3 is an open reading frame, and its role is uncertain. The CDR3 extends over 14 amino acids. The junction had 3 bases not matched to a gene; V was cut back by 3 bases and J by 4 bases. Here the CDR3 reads CARSSGQFNEKLFF. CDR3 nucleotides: TGTGCCAGAAGCTCGGGACAGTTTAATGAAAAACTGTTTTTT.

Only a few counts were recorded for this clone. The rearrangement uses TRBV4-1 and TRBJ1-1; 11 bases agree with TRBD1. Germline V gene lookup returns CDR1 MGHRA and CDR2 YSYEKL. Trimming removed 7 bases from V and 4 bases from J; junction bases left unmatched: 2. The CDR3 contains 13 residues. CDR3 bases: TGCGCCAGCAAAGGGACAGGGGGCACTGAAGCTTTCTTT. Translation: CASKGTGGTEAFF.

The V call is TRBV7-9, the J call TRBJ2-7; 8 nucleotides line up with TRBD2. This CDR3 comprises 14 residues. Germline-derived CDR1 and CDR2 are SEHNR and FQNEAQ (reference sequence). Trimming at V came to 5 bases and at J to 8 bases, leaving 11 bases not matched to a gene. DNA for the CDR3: TGTGCCAGCAGCCCGACCGGGACTAGTTTGAAGCAGTACTTC. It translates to CASSPTGTSLKQYF.

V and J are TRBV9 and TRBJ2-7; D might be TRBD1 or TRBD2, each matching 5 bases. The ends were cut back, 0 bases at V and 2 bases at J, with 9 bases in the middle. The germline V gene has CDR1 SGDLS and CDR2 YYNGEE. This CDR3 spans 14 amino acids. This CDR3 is CASSVGPGPYEQYF. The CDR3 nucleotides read TGTGCCAGCAGCGTAGGACCGGGACCCTACGAGCAGTACTTC.

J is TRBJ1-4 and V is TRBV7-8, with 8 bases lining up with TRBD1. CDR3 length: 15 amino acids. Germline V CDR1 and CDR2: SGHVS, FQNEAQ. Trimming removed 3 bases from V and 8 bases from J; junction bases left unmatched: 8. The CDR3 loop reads CASSFGGQGREKLFF. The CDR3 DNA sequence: TGTGCCAGCAGCTTCGGAGGACAGGGTCGGGAAAAACTGTTTTTT.

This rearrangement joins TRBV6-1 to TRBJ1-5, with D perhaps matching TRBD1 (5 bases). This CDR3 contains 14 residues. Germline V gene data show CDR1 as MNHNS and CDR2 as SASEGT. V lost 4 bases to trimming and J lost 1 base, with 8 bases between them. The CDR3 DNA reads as TGTGCCAGCAGTGCCCAGGGAAGCAATCAGCCCCAGCATTTT. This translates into CASSAQGSNQPQHF.

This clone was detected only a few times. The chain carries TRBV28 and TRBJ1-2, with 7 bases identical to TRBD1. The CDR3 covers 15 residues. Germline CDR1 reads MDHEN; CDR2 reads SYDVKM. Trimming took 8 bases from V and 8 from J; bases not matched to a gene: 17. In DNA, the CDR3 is TGTGCCAGCTCCCCTCCGGACAGGCCTTGGGAGGGCTACACCTTC. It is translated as CASSPPDRPWEGYTF.

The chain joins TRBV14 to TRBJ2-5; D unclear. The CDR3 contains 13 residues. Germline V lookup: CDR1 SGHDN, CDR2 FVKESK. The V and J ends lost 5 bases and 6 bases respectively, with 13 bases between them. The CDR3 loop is CASSKWDTQTQYF. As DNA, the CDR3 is TGTGCCAGCAGCAAATGGGATACTCAGACCCAGTACTTC.

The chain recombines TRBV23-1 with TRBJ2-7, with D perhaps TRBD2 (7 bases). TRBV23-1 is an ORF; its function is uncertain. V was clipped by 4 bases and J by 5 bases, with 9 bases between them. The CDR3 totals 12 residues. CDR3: CASSRRGHEQYF. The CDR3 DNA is TGCGCCAGCAGTCGGCGGGGGCACGAGCAGTACTTC.

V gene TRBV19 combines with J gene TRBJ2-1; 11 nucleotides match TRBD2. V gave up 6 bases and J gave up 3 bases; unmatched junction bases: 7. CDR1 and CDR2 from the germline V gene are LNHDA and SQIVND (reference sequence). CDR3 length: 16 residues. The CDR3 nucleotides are TGTGCCAGTAGCGCTACCGGGACTAGCGGCTACAATGAGCAGTTCTTC. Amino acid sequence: CASSATGTSGYNEQFF.

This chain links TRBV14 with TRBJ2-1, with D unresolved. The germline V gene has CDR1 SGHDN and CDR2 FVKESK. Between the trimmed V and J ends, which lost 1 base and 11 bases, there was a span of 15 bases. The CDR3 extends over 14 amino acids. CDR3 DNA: TGTGCCAGCAGCCAAGTTGAGAGTCCTATTCAGCAGTTCTTC. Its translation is CASSQVESPIQQFF. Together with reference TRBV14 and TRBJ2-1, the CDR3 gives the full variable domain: EAGVTQFPSHSVIEKGQTVTLRCDPISGHDNLYWYRRVMGKEIKFLLHFVKESKQDESGMPNNRFLAERTGGTYSTLKVQPAELEDSGVYFCASSQVESPIQQFFGPGTRLTVL.